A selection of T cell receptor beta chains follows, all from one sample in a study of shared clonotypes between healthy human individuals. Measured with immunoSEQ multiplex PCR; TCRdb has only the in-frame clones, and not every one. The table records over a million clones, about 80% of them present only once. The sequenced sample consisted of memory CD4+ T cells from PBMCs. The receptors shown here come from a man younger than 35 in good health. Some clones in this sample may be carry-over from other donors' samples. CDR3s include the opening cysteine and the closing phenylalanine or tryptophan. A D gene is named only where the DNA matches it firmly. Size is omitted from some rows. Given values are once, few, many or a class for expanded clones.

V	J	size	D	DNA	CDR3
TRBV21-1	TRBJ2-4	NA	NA	TGTGCCAGCAGCAAAGCGGGAGGAGGGTGTGCCAAAAACATTCAGTACTTC	CASSKAGGGCAKNIQYF
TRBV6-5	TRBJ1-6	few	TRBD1	TGTGCCAGCTCCCGGACAGGTTTTAATTCACCCCTCCACTTT	CASSRTGFNSPLHF
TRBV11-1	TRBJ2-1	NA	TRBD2	TGTGCCACCGGGGCCGGGACTAGCTTGAATGAGCAGTTCTTC	CATGAGTSLNEQFF
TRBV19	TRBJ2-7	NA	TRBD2	TGTGCCAGTAGCCCCGTAGCGGGAGTCGCCTACGAGCAGTACTTC	CASSPVAGVAYEQYF
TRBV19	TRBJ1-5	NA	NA	TGTGCCAGTGGCCGGTGGGGGCAGGGTAATCAGCCCCAGCATTTT	CASGRWGQGNQPQHF
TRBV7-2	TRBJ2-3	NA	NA	TGTGCCAGCAGCCCAAGCAAGCACAGGTTCACAGATACGCAGTATTTT	CASSPSKHRFTDTQYF
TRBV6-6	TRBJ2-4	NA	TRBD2	TGTGCCAGCAGCGATCCGCGGGAGACTGCCAAAAACATTCAGTACTTC	CASSDPRETAKNIQYF
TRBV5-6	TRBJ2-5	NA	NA	TGTGCCAGCAGCTTGGGGAACAGTGTGTACCAAGAGACCCAGTACTTC	CASSLGNSVYQETQYF
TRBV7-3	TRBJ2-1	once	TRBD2	TGTGCCAGCAGCTCCCCGTTCCAGCGGGAGGTATTCAGCTCCTACAATGAGCAGTTCTTC	CASSSPFQREVFSSYNEQFF
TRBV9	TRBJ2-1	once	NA	TGTGCCAGCAGCGTTGGTGGGCACAATGAGCAGTTCTTC	CASSVGGHNEQFF
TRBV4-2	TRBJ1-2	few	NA	TGTGCCAGCAGCCAAGGATCGGCAGGCCGGTATGGCTACACCTTC	CASSQGSAGRYGYTF